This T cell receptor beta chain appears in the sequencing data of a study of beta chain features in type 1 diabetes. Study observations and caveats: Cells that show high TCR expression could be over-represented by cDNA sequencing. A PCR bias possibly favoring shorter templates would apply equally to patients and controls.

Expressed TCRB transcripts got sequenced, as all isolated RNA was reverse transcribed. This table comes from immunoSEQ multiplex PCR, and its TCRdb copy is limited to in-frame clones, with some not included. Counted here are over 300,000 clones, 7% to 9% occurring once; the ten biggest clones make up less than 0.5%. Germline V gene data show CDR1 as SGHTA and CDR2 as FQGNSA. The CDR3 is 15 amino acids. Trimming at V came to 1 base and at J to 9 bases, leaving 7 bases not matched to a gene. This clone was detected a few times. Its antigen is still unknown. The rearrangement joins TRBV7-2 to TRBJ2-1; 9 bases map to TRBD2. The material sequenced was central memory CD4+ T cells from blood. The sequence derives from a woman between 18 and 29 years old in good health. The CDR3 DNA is TGTGCCAGCAGCTTAGTCCAAGCGGGAGGATTTGAGCAGTTCTTC. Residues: CASSLVQAGGFEQFF.